A selection of T cell receptor beta chains follows, all from one sample in a study of blood T cell repertoires in COVID-19. Profiling relied on immunoSEQ multiplex PCR, and the TCRdb table lists in-frame clones only, not all of them. The table shows approximately 260,000 clones, with nearly 90% occurring only once. Material for sequencing was peripheral blood. The receptor source for this set is a woman in her sixties or seventies with COVID-19, enrolled during active disease. Both conserved end residues are part of each CDR3. D genes are given only for firm matches. Only some rows state a clone size, as once, few, many or a class for expanded clones.

clone_size: -; v_call: TRBV11-3; j_call: TRBJ2-1; d_call: -; cdr3_nt: TGTGCCAGCAGCTCCAGGGTAGGTGAGCAGTTCTTC; cdr3_aa: CASSSRVGEQFF
clone_size: -; v_call: TRBV7-2; j_call: TRBJ1-1; d_call: -; cdr3_nt: TGTGCCAGCAGCTTCGACATACCTGGTGAAGCTTTCTTT; cdr3_aa: CASSFDIPGEAFF
clone_size: -; v_call: TRBV3-1/TRBV3-2; j_call: TRBJ2-1; d_call: TRBD2; cdr3_nt: TGTGCCAGCAGTACCGGACTAGCGGGGGGCGTTTACAATGAGCAGTTCTTC; cdr3_aa: CASSTGLAGGVYNEQFF
clone_size: -; v_call: TRBV5-6; j_call: TRBJ1-2; d_call: -; cdr3_nt: TGTGCCAGCAGTGAGACATCCCTCAATGGCTACACCTTC; cdr3_aa: CASSETSLNGYTF
clone_size: -; v_call: TRBV6-6; j_call: TRBJ2-1; d_call: TRBD1; cdr3_nt: TGTGCCAGCAGTTATCCTACGGGACAGAGAAACAATGAGCAGTTCTTC; cdr3_aa: CASSYPTGQRNNEQFF
clone_size: -; v_call: TRBV12-3/TRBV12-4; j_call: TRBJ1-2; d_call: TRBD1; cdr3_nt: TGTGCCAGCAGTTGGGACAGAAACTATGGCTACACCTTC; cdr3_aa: CASSWDRNYGYTF
clone_size: -; v_call: TRBV4-1; j_call: TRBJ2-7; d_call: -; cdr3_nt: TGCGCCAGCAGCCAAGATCCGGGGCGGGGACTCTCCTACGAGCAGTACTTC; cdr3_aa: CASSQDPGRGLSYEQYF
clone_size: once; v_call: TRBV6-5; j_call: TRBJ1-2; d_call: -; cdr3_nt: TGTGCCAGCACCCCCGACCCCCGGGGCTATGGCTACACCTTC; cdr3_aa: CASTPDPRGYGYTF
clone_size: once; v_call: TRBV4-3; j_call: TRBJ2-3; d_call: -; cdr3_nt: TGCGCCAGCAGCCAAGATTCGCGGGGTGCAGATACGCAGTATTTT; cdr3_aa: CASSQDSRGADTQYF
clone_size: -; v_call: TRBV3-1/TRBV3-2; j_call: TRBJ2-1; d_call: TRBD2; cdr3_nt: TGTGCCAGCAGCCAGAAGAACCCGGGACTAGCGGGGGGGCGGTCCTACAATGAGCAGTTCTTC; cdr3_aa: CASSQKNPGLAGGRSYNEQFF
clone_size: -; v_call: TRBV2; j_call: TRBJ1-2; d_call: -; cdr3_nt: TGTGCCAGCAGTGTACAGGGATCCTATGGCTACACCTTC; cdr3_aa: CASSVQGSYGYTF
clone_size: -; v_call: TRBV3-1/TRBV3-2; j_call: TRBJ1-5; d_call: -; cdr3_nt: TGTGCCAGCAGCCAAGATCTCCGAGTTCAGCCCCAGCATTTT; cdr3_aa: CASSQDLRVQPQHF
clone_size: -; v_call: TRBV7-9; j_call: TRBJ2-1; d_call: TRBD2; cdr3_nt: TGTGCCAGCAGCTTGTCGGGACTAGGGCGCTCCTACAATGAGCAGTTCTTC; cdr3_aa: CASSLSGLGRSYNEQFF
clone_size: -; v_call: TRBV13; j_call: TRBJ1-6; d_call: -; cdr3_nt: TGTGCCAGCAGCCGGGACGGAGGACAGTATAATTCACCCCTCCACTTT; cdr3_aa: CASSRDGGQYNSPLHF
clone_size: -; v_call: TRBV4-3; j_call: TRBJ1-2; d_call: TRBD1; cdr3_nt: TGCGCCAGCAGCCAAGATTTGGGACAGAACTATGGCTACACCTTC; cdr3_aa: CASSQDLGQNYGYTF
clone_size: -; v_call: TRBV6-6; j_call: TRBJ2-5; d_call: TRBD1; cdr3_nt: TGTGCCAGCAGTACCCCCTGGACAGGGGGCCGAGAGACCCAGTACTTC; cdr3_aa: CASSTPWTGGRETQYF
clone_size: -; v_call: TRBV15; j_call: TRBJ1-2; d_call: -; cdr3_nt: TGTGCCACCAGCAGTCCCAGCGGGGTCTATGGCTACACCTTC; cdr3_aa: CATSSPSGVYGYTF
clone_size: -; v_call: TRBV7-9; j_call: TRBJ2-3; d_call: TRBD1; cdr3_nt: TGTGCCAGCAGCCCACGACAGGGTTCGGCAGATACGCAGTATTTT; cdr3_aa: CASSPRQGSADTQYF
clone_size: -; v_call: TRBV14; j_call: TRBJ2-1; d_call: TRBD2; cdr3_nt: TGTGCCAGCAGCTCCCACCGGACTAGCGGCAACAATGAGCAGTTCTTC; cdr3_aa: CASSSHRTSGNNEQFF
clone_size: -; v_call: TRBV5-4; j_call: TRBJ2-2; d_call: -; cdr3_nt: TGTGCCAGCAGCCAACTGACAGGACTCAACACCGGGGAGCTGTTTTTT; cdr3_aa: CASSQLTGLNTGELFF
clone_size: -; v_call: TRBV18; j_call: TRBJ1-1; d_call: -; cdr3_nt: TGTGCCAGCTCACAAGGGGCAGAGACCAACACTGAAGCTTTCTTT; cdr3_aa: CASSQGAETNTEAFF
clone_size: -; v_call: TRBV5-1; j_call: TRBJ2-2; d_call: TRBD2; cdr3_nt: TGCGCCAGCAGCTTGGTTTTAGCGGGGGGACTTATGGAGCTGTTTTTT; cdr3_aa: CASSLVLAGGLMELFF
clone_size: -; v_call: TRBV11-3; j_call: TRBJ1-1; d_call: -; cdr3_nt: TGTGCCAGTTCCCTGGCAGGAAGGACTGAAGCTTTCTTT; cdr3_aa: CASSLAGRTEAFF
clone_size: -; v_call: TRBV7-8; j_call: TRBJ1-2; d_call: -; cdr3_nt: TGTGCCAGCAGCCACCGCGCCGGGAGATATAATGGCTACACCTTC; cdr3_aa: CASSHRAGRYNGYTF
clone_size: -; v_call: TRBV6-2/TRBV6-3; j_call: TRBJ1-1; d_call: -; cdr3_nt: TGTGCCACCAGCCGAGGCATGAACACTGAAGCTTTCTTT; cdr3_aa: CATSRGMNTEAFF
clone_size: -; v_call: TRBV10-3; j_call: TRBJ1-3; d_call: TRBD1; cdr3_nt: TGTGCCATCAGTGGCGTGGACAGGGGGCAGGGAAACACCATATATTTT; cdr3_aa: CAISGVDRGQGNTIYF
clone_size: -; v_call: TRBV6-1; j_call: TRBJ1-5; d_call: -; cdr3_nt: TGTGCCAGCAGTGAGGCCCGGGTCGGGGGGCGCCAGCATTTT; cdr3_aa: CASSEARVGGRQHF
clone_size: -; v_call: TRBV19; j_call: TRBJ1-2; d_call: -; cdr3_nt: TGTGCCAGTAGTATGTTAGGGGCGTACTATGGCTACACCTTC; cdr3_aa: CASSMLGAYYGYTF
clone_size: -; v_call: TRBV5-4; j_call: TRBJ1-2; d_call: TRBD1; cdr3_nt: TGTGCCAGCAGCGGCCGGACAGGTGCTTCTGGGGGCTACACCTTC; cdr3_aa: CASSGRTGASGGYTF
clone_size: -; v_call: TRBV4-1; j_call: TRBJ2-1; d_call: TRBD2; cdr3_nt: TGCGCCAGCAGCCCAGAGGCTGGCGGGGGGACCCTTTCCTACAATGAGCAGTTCTTC; cdr3_aa: CASSPEAGGGTLSYNEQFF
clone_size: -; v_call: TRBV5-6; j_call: TRBJ1-2; d_call: -; cdr3_nt: TGTGCCAGCAGCTCCTCACCGGGGAATAGGGGCTACACCTTC; cdr3_aa: CASSSSPGNRGYTF
clone_size: -; v_call: TRBV5-1; j_call: TRBJ2-2; d_call: -; cdr3_nt: TGCGCCAGCAGAGGACATCCGGAGACCGGGGAGCTGTTTTTT; cdr3_aa: CASRGHPETGELFF
clone_size: -; v_call: TRBV3-1/TRBV3-2; j_call: TRBJ2-3; d_call: -; cdr3_nt: TGTGCCAGCAGCCCAGCCCCCAGGGGTAGTGGTACAGATACGCAGTATTTT; cdr3_aa: CASSPAPRGSGTDTQYF
clone_size: -; v_call: TRBV29-1; j_call: TRBJ2-3; d_call: TRBD2; cdr3_nt: TGCAGCGTTGGTAGTAGCGGGGGGGCCGGAGATACGCAGTATTTT; cdr3_aa: CSVGSSGGAGDTQYF
clone_size: -; v_call: TRBV6-1; j_call: TRBJ2-4; d_call: TRBD2; cdr3_nt: TGTGCCAGCAGTGACGGGAGGGACAAAGCCAAAAACATTCAGTACTTC; cdr3_aa: CASSDGRDKAKNIQYF
clone_size: -; v_call: TRBV10-3; j_call: TRBJ1-5; d_call: -; cdr3_nt: TGTGCCATCAGTGAATCAGGGTTCAATCAGCCCCAGCATTTT; cdr3_aa: CAISESGFNQPQHF
clone_size: few; v_call: TRBV9; j_call: TRBJ2-1; d_call: TRBD1; cdr3_nt: TGTGCCAGCAGCGTAGATCGGAGGGGCGGACAGGGGGTGAGTGAGCAGTTCTTC; cdr3_aa: CASSVDRRGGQGVSEQFF
clone_size: once; v_call: TRBV12-3/TRBV12-4; j_call: TRBJ2-7; d_call: TRBD1; cdr3_nt: TGTGCCAGCAGCCCCGGACAGGGCTACGAGCAGTACTTC; cdr3_aa: CASSPGQGYEQYF
clone_size: -; v_call: TRBV9; j_call: TRBJ1-3; d_call: TRBD1; cdr3_nt: TGTGCCAGCAGCGGATTACAGGGGGCTGGAAACACCATATATTTT; cdr3_aa: CASSGLQGAGNTIYF
clone_size: -; v_call: TRBV4-3; j_call: TRBJ2-6; d_call: TRBD2; cdr3_nt: TGCGCCAGCAGCCAATTTAGCGGGGGGCAACTCAACGTCCTGACTTTC; cdr3_aa: CASSQFSGGQLNVLTF
clone_size: -; v_call: TRBV7-2; j_call: TRBJ1-1; d_call: -; cdr3_nt: TGTGCCAGCAGCCGTATGGGCCTCGTCGCTGAAGCTTTCTTT; cdr3_aa: CASSRMGLVAEAFF
clone_size: -; v_call: TRBV19; j_call: TRBJ2-5; d_call: TRBD1; cdr3_nt: TGTGCCAGTAGTATACCGGGACAGGGAAGGCAGACCCAGTACTTC; cdr3_aa: CASSIPGQGRQTQYF
clone_size: -; v_call: TRBV4-3; j_call: TRBJ2-7; d_call: -; cdr3_nt: TGCGCCAGCAGCCAAGGGTCCAGGCTCACCTACGAGCAGTACTTC; cdr3_aa: CASSQGSRLTYEQYF
clone_size: -; v_call: TRBV10-3; j_call: TRBJ1-1; d_call: -; cdr3_nt: TGTGCCATCAGCCAGACAGCGAACACTGAAGCTTTCTTT; cdr3_aa: CAISQTANTEAFF
clone_size: -; v_call: TRBV18; j_call: TRBJ2-7; d_call: TRBD1; cdr3_nt: TGTGCCAGCTCATCTGGGACAGGGGATCTCTACGAGCAGTACTTC; cdr3_aa: CASSSGTGDLYEQYF
clone_size: -; v_call: TRBV3-1/TRBV3-2; j_call: TRBJ1-5; d_call: -; cdr3_nt: TGTGCCAGCAGCCAAACAGGGACCCATCAGCCCCAGCATTTT; cdr3_aa: CASSQTGTHQPQHF
clone_size: -; v_call: TRBV30; j_call: TRBJ1-2; d_call: -; cdr3_nt: TGTGCCTGGAGGACAGTAGGGAACTATGGCTACACCTTC; cdr3_aa: CAWRTVGNYGYTF
clone_size: -; v_call: TRBV7-2; j_call: TRBJ1-5; d_call: TRBD1; cdr3_nt: TGTGCCAGCAGCTGGGGACCGGGGACAGGGAATCAGCCCCAGCATTTT; cdr3_aa: CASSWGPGTGNQPQHF
clone_size: -; v_call: TRBV11-3; j_call: TRBJ1-3; d_call: -; cdr3_nt: TGTGCCAGCAGCTTAGATGGAGACGGAAGTAAATATTTT; cdr3_aa: CASSLDGDGSKYF
clone_size: -; v_call: TRBV19; j_call: TRBJ2-2; d_call: -; cdr3_nt: TGTGCCAGTAGTATTATCTGGGGCAACACCGGGGAGCTGTTTTTT; cdr3_aa: CASSIIWGNTGELFF
clone_size: -; v_call: TRBV6-1; j_call: TRBJ1-3; d_call: -; cdr3_nt: TGTGCCAGCAGTGATTCCAGGGACTCTGGAAACACCATATATTTT; cdr3_aa: CASSDSRDSGNTIYF
clone_size: -; v_call: TRBV7-9; j_call: TRBJ2-7; d_call: TRBD1; cdr3_nt: TGTGCCAGCAGCCCCCTTATTGGACAGGGCTACGAGCAGTACTTC; cdr3_aa: CASSPLIGQGYEQYF
clone_size: -; v_call: TRBV5-6; j_call: TRBJ1-2; d_call: TRBD1; cdr3_nt: TGTGCCAGCAGCTTGCGCGGCGGAGGACAGGGCTCTAACTATGGCTACACCTTC; cdr3_aa: CASSLRGGGQGSNYGYTF
clone_size: -; v_call: TRBV6-2/TRBV6-3; j_call: TRBJ2-1; d_call: -; cdr3_nt: TGTGCCAGCAGTTACCGAGTGACCTACAATGAGCAGTTCTTC; cdr3_aa: CASSYRVTYNEQFF
clone_size: -; v_call: TRBV5-1; j_call: TRBJ2-4; d_call: TRBD2; cdr3_nt: TGCGCCAGCAGCCCCCATTCTAGCGGCACTCCACTAGCCAAAAACATTCAGTACTTC; cdr3_aa: CASSPHSSGTPLAKNIQYF
clone_size: -; v_call: TRBV11-3; j_call: TRBJ2-2; d_call: -; cdr3_nt: TGTGCCAGCAGCTTATCCATCACCGGGGAGCTGTTTTTT; cdr3_aa: CASSLSITGELFF
clone_size: -; v_call: TRBV15; j_call: TRBJ2-7; d_call: -; cdr3_nt: TGTGCCACCAGCAGAGACAATTACGAGCAGTACTTC; cdr3_aa: CATSRDNYEQYF